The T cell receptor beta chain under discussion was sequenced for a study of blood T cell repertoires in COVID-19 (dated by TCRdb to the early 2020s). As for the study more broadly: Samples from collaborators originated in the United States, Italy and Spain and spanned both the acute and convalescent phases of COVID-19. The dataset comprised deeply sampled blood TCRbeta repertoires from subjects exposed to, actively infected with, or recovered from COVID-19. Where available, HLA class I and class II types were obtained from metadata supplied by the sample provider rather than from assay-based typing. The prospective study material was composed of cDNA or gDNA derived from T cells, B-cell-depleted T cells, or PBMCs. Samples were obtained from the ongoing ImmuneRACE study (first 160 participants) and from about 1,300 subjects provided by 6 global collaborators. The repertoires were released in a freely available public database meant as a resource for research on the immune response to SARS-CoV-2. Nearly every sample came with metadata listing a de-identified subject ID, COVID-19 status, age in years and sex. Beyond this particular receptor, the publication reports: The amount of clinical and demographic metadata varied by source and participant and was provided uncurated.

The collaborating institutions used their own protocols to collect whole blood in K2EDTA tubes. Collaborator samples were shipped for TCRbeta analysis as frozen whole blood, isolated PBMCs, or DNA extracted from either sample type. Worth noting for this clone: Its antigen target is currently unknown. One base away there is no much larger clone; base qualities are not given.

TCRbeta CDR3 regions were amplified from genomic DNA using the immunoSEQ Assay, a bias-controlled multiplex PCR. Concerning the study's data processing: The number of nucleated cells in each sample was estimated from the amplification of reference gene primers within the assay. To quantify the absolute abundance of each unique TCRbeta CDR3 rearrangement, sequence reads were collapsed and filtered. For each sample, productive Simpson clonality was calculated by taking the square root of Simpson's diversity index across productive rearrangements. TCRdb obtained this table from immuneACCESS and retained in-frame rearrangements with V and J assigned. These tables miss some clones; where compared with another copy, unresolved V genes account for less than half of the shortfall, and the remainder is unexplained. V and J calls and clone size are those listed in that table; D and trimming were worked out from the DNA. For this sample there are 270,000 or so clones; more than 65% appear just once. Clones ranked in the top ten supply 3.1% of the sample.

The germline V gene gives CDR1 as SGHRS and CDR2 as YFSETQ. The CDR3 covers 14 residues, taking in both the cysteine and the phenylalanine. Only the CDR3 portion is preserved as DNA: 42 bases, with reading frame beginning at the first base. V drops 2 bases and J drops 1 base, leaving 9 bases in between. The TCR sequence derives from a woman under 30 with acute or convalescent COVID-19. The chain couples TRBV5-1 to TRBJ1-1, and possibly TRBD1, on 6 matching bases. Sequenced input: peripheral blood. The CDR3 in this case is CASSFKQGNTEAFF. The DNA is TGCGCCAGCAGCTTCAAACAGGGGAACACTGAAGCTTTCTTT. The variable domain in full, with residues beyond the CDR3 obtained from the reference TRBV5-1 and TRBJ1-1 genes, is KAGVTQTPRYLIKTRGQQVTLSCSPISGHRSVSWYQQTPGQGLQFLFEYFSETQRNKGNFPGRFSGRQFSNSRSEMNVSTLELGDSALYLCASSFKQGNTEAFFGQGTRLTVV.